This T cell receptor (beta chain) was identified during a study of blood T cell repertoires in COVID-19. Only in-frame clones appear in the TCRdb table, and some are missing; sequencing was by immunoSEQ multiplex PCR. Among around 140,000 clones, 80% to 90% were seen once, and the ten largest hold about 11%. This CDR3 comprises 15 residues. Germline CDR1 reads MNHNS; CDR2 reads SASEGT. The V segment lost 2 bases and the J segment 2 bases; nucleotides outside the gene matches: 3. The sequencing input was peripheral blood. V gene TRBV6-1 combines with J gene TRBJ2-3; TRBD1 aligns across 8 bases. The receptor was isolated from a man in his sixties with active or convalescent COVID-19. CDR3 region: CASSEWDRYTDTQYF. CDR3 sequence (DNA): TGTGCCAGCAGTGAATGGGACAGGTACACAGATACGCAGTATTTT.